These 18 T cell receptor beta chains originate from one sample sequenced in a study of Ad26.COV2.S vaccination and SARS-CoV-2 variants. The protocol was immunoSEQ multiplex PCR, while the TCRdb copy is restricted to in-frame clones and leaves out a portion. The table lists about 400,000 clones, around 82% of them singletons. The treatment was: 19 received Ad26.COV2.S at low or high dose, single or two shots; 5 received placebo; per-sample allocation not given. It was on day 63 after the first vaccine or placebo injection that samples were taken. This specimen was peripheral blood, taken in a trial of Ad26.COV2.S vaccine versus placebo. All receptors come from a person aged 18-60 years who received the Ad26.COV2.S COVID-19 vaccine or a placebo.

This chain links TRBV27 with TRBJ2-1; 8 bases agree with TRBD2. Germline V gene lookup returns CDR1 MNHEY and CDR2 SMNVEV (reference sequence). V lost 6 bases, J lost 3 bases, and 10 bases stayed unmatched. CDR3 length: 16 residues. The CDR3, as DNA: TGTGCCAGCAGGACTAGCGCCAATTCGCTCTACAATGAGCAGTTCTTC. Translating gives CASRTSANSLYNEQFF.

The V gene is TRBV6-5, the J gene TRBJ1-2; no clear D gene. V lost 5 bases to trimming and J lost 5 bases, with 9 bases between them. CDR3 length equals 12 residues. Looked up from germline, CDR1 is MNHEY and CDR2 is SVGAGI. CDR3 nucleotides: TGTGCCAGCAGTCGCGGAGTGTATGGCTACACCTTC. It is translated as CASSRGVYGYTF.

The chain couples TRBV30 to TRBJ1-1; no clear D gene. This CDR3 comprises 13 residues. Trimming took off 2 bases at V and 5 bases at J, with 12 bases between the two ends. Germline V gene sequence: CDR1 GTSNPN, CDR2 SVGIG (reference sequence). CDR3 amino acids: CAWSTGMGTEAFF. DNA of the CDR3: TGTGCCTGGAGTACGGGGATGGGGACTGAAGCTTTCTTT. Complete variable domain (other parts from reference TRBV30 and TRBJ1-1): SQTIHQWPATLVQPVGSPLSLECTVEGTSNPNLYWYRQAAGRGLQLLFYSVGIGQISSEVPQNLSASRPQDRQFILSSKKLLLSDSGFYLCAWSTGMGTEAFFGQGTRLTVV.

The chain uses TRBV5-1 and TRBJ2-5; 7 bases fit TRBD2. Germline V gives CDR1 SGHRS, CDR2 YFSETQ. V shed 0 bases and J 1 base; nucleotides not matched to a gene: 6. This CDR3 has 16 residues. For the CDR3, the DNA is TGCGCCAGCAGCTTGGCCCGGGCTAGCGGCCAAGAGACCCAGTACTTC. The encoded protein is CASSLARASGQETQYF. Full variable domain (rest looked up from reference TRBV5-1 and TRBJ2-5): KAGVTQTPRYLIKTRGQQVTLSCSPISGHRSVSWYQQTPGQGLQFLFEYFSETQRNKGNFPGRFSGRQFSNSRSEMNVSTLELGDSALYLCASSLARASGQETQYFGPGTRLLVL.

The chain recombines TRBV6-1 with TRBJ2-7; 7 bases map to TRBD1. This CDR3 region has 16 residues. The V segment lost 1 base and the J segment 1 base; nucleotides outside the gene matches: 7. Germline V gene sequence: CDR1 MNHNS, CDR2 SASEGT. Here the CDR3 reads CASSEGDSLGSYEQYF. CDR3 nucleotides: TGTGCCAGCAGTGAAGGGGACAGCCTAGGTTCCTACGAGCAGTACTTC.

The CDR3 loop reads CASSSTGIGNTIYF. As DNA, the CDR3 is TGTGCCAGCAGCTCCACAGGGATAGGTAACACCATATATTTT. The chain links TRBV7-9 to TRBJ1-3; tentatively, D is TRBD1 (6 bases). This CDR3 is 14 amino acids long. Germline loops: CDR1 SEHNR, CDR2 FQNEAQ (reference sequence). Trimming left V 4 bases short and J 7 bases short, with 14 bases between.

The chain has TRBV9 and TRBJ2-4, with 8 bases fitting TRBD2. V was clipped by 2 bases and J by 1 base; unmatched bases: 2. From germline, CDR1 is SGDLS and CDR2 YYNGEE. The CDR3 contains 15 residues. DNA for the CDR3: TGTGCCAGCAGCGTTAGCGGGGCCGCCAAAAACATTCAGTACTTC. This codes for CASSVSGAAKNIQYF.

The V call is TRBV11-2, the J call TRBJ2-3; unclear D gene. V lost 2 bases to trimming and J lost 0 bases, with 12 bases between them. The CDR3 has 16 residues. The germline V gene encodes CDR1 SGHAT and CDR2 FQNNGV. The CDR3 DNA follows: TGTGCCAGCAGCTTATTCCGTTTTTCTAGCACAGATACGCAGTATTTT. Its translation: CASSLFRFSSTDTQYF.

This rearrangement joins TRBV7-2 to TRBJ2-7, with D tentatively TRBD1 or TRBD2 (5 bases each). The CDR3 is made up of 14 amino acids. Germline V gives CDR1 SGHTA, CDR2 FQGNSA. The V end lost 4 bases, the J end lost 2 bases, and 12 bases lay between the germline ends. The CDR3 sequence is CASSYPGRAYEQYF. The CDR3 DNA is TGTGCCAGCAGCTATCCGGGACGGGCCTACGAGCAGTACTTC.

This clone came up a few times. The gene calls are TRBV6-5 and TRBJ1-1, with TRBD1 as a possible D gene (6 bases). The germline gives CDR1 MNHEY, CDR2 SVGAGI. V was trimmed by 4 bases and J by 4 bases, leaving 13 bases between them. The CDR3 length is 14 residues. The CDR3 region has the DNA TGTGCCAGCAGTTGGAACAGGGCCCTCACTGAAGCTTTCTTT. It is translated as CASSWNRALTEAFF.

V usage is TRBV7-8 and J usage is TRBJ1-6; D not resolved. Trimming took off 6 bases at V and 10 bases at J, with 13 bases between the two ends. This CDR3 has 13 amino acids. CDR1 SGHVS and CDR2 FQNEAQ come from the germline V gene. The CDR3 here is CASRPQGPSPLHF. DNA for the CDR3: TGTGCCAGCAGACCTCAAGGTCCATCACCCCTCCACTTT.

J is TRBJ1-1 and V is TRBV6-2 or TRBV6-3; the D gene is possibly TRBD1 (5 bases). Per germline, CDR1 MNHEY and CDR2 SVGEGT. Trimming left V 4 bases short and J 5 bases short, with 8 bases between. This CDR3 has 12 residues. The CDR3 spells CASSWGLTEAFF. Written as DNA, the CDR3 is TGTGCCAGCAGTTGGGGACTGACTGAAGCTTTCTTT.

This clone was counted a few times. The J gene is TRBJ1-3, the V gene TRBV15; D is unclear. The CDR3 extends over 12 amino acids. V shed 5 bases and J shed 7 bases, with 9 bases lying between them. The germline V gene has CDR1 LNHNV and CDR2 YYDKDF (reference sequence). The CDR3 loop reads CATSGYRNTIYF. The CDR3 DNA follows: TGTGCCACCAGCGGCTATCGGAACACCATATATTTT.

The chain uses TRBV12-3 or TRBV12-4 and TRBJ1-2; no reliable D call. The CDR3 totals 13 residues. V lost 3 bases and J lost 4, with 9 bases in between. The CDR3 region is CASSFGRSYGYTF. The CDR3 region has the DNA TGTGCCAGCAGTTTTGGGCGGAGCTATGGCTACACCTTC.

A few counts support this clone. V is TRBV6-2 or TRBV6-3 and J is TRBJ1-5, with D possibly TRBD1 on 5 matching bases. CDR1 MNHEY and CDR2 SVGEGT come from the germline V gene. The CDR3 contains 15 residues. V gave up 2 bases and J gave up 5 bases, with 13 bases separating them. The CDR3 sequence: CASSYGRGAHQPQHF. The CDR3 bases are TGTGCCAGCAGTTACGGTCGCGGGGCCCATCAGCCCCAGCATTTT.

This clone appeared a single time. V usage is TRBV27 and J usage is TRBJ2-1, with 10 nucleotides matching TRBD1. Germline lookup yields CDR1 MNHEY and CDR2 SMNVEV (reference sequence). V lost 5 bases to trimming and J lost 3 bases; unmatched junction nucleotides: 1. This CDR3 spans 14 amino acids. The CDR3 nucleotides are TGTGCCAGCAGTCGGACAGGGGGCTACAATGAGCAGTTCTTC. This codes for CASSRTGGYNEQFF.

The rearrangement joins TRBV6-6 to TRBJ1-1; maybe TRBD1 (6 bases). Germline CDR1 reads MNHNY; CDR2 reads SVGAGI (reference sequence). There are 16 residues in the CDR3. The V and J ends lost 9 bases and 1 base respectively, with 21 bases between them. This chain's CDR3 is CASGKGAPGANTEAFF. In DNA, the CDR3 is TGTGCCAGTGGGAAAGGGGCTCCAGGGGCGAACACTGAAGCTTTCTTT.

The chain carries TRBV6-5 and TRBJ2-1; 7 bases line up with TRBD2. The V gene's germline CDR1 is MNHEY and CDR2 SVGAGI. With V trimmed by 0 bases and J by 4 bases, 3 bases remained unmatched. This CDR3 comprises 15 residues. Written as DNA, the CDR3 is TGTGCCAGCAGTTACTCTGGCGGGGGTTACAATGAGCAGTTCTTC. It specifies CASSYSGGGYNEQFF.